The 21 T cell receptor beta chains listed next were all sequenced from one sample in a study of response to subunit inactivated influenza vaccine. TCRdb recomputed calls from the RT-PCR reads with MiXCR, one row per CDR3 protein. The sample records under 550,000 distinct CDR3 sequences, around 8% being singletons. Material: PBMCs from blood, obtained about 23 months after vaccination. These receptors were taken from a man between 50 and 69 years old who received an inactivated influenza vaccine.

This chain's CDR3 is CAISESEASGVSYNEQFF. For the CDR3, the DNA is TGTGCCATCAGTGAGTCGGAGGCTAGCGGGGTCTCCTACAATGAGCAGTTCTTC. This rearrangement joins TRBV10-3 to TRBJ2-1; 9 bases match TRBD2. Germline CDR1 ENHRY, CDR2 SYGVKD. After removal of 0 bases from V and 0 bases from J, the junction contained 6 bases not matched to a gene. The CDR3 consists of 18 residues.

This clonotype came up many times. CDR3 amino acids: CASSLEVGTEQYF. In nucleotides, the CDR3 is TGCGCCAGCAGCTTGGAGGTGGGGACCGAGCAGTACTTC. This chain joins TRBV5-1 and TRBJ2-7, with D perhaps assigned TRBD1 or TRBD2 (5 bases each). The V end was cut by 0 bases, the J end by 6 bases, with 10 bases between. CDR3 size: 13 residues. Germline V lookup: CDR1 SGHRS, CDR2 YFSETQ.

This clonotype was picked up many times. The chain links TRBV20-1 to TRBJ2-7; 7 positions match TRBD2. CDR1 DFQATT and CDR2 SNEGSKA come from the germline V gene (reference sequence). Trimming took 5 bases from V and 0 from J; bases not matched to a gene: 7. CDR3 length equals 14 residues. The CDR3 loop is CSADAGTTSYEQYF. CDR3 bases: TGCAGTGCTGACGCCGGGACTACCTCCTACGAGCAGTACTTC.

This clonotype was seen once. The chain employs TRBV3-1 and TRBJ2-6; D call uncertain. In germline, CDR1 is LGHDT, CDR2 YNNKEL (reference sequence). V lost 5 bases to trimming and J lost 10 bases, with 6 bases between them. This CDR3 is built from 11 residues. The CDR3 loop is CASSSINVLTF. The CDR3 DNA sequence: TGTGCCAGCAGCTCAATTAACGTCCTGACTTTC.

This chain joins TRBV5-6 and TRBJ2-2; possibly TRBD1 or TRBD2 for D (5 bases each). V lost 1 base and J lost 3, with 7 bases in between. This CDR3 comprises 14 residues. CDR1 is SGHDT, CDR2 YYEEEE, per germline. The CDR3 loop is CASSLRGHTGELFF. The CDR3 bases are TGTGCCAGCAGCTTGCGGGGACACACCGGGGAGCTGTTTTTT.

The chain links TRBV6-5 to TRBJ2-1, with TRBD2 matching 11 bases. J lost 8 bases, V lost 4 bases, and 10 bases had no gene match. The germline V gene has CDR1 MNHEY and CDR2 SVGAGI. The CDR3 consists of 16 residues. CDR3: CASSSPTSGRGDEQFF. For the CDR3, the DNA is TGTGCCAGCAGTTCCCCCACTAGCGGGAGAGGGGATGAGCAGTTCTTC.

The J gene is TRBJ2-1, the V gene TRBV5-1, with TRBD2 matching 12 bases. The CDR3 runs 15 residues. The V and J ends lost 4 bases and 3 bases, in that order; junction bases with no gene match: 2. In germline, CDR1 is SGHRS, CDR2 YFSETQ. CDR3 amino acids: CASSKTSGGYNEQFF. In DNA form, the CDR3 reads TGCGCCAGCAGCAAGACTAGCGGGGGCTACAATGAGCAGTTCTTC.

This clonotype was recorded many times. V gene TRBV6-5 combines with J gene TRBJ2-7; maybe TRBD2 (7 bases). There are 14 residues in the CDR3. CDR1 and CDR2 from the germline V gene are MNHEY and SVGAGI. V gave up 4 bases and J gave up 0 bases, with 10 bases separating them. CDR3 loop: CASSFAGASYEQYF. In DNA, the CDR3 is TGTGCCAGCAGTTTTGCGGGGGCCTCCTACGAGCAGTACTTC.

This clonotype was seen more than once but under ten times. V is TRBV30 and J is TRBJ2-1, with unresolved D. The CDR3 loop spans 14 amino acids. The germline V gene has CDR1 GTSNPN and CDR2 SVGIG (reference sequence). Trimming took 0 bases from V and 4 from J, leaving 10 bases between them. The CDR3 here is CAWSVPFLYNEQFF. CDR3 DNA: TGTGCCTGGAGTGTTCCTTTCCTTTACAATGAGCAGTTCTTC.

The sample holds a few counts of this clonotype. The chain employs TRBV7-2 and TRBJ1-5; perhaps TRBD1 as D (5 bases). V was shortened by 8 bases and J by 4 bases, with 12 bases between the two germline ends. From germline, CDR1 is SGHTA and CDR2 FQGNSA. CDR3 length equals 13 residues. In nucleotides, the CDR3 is TGTGCCAGCGTCCCCGGGGGTAATCAGCCCCAGCATTTT. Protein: CASVPGGNQPQHF.

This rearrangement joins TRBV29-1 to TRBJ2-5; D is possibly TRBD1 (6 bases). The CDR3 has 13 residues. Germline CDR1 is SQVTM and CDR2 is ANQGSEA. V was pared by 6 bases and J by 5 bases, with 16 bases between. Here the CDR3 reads CSVALMGAETQYF. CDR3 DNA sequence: TGCAGCGTGGCCCTGATGGGGGCGGAGACCCAGTACTTC.

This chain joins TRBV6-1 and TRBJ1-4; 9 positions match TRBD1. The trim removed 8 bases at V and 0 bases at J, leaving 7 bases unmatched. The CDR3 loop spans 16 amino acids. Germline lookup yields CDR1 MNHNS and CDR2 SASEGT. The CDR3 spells CASFGDRAPTNEKLFF. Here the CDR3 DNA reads TGTGCCAGCTTCGGGGACAGGGCACCAACTAATGAAAAACTGTTTTTT.

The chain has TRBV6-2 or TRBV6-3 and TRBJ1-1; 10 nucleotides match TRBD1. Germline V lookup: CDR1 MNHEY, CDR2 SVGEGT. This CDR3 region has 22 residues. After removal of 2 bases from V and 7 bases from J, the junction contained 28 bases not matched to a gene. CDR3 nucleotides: TGTGCCAGCAGTTACACCCAGACAGGGGGCCGTGAGACGTGGGGTAAAAGGAGTGAAGCTTTCTTT. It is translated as CASSYTQTGGRETWGKRSEAFF.

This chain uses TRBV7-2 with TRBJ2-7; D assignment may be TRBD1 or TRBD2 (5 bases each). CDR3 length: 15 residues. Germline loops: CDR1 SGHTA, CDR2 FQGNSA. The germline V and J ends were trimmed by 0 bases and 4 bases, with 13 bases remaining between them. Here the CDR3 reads CASSLALGVEYEQYF. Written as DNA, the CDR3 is TGTGCCAGCAGCTTAGCCCTGGGGGTTGAATACGAGCAGTACTTC.

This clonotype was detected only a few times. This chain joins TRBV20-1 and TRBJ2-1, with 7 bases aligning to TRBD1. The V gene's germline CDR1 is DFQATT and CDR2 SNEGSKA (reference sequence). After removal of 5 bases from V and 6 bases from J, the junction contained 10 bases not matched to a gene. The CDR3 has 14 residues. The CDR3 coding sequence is TGCAGTGCTGAGACCCTACAGGGGAGCAATGAGCAGTTCTTC. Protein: CSAETLQGSNEQFF.

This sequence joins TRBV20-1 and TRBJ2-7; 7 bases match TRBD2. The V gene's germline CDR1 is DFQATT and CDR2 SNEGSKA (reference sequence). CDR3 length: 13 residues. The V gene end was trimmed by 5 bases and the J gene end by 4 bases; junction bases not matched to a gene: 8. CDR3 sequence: CSARGPGRYEQYF. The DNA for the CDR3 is TGCAGTGCTCGGGGCCCCGGGAGGTACGAGCAGTACTTC.

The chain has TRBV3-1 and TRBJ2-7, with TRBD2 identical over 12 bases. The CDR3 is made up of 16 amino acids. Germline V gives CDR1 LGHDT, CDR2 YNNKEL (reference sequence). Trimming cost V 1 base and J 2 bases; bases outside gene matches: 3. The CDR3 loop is CASSQGTSGIAYEQYF. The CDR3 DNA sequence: TGTGCCAGCAGCCAAGGGACTAGCGGGATTGCCTACGAGCAGTACTTC.

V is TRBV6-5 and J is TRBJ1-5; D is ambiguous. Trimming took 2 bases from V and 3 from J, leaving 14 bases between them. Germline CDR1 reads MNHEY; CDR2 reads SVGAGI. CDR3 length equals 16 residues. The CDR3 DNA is TGTGCCAGCAGTTACGATGTCTATGGGCCCAATCAGCCCCAGCATTTT. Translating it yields CASSYDVYGPNQPQHF.

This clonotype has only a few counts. Here the CDR3 DNA reads TGCGCCAGCAGCCGTAATATCGACTCTGGAAACACCATATATTTT. Translation gives CASSRNIDSGNTIYF. This sequence joins TRBV4-3 and TRBJ1-3, with D hard to call. V gave up 4 bases and J gave up 0 bases, with 10 bases separating them. CDR1 is LGHNA and CDR2 is YSLEER in the germline V gene. This CDR3 comprises 15 residues.

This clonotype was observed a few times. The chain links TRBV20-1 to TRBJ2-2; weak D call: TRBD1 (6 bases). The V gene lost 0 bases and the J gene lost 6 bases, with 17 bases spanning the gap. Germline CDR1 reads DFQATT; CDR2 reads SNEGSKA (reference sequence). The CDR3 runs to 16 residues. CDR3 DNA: TGCAGTGCTAGAGAAGGGGCAGGGGCAGTCGCCGGGGAGCTGTTTTTT. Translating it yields CSAREGAGAVAGELFF.

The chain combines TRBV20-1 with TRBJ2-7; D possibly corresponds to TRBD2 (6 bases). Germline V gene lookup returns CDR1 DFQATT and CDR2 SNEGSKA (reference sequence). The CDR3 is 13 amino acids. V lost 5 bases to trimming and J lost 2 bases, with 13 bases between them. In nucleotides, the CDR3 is TGCAGTGCTCGTCCCGGACTAACCTACGAGCAGTACTTC. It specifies CSARPGLTYEQYF.